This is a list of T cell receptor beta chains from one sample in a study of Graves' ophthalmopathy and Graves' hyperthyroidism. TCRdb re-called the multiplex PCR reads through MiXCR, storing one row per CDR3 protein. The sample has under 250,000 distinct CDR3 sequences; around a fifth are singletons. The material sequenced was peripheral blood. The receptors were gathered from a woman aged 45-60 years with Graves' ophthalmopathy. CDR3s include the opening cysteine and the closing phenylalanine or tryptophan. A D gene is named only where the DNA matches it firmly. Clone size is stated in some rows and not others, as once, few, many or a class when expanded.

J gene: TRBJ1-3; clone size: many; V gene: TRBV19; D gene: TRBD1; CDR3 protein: CASVPGTGSRPGNTIYF; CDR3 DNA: TGTGCCAGTGTACCCGGGACAGGGTCCCGACCTGGAAACACCATATATTTT
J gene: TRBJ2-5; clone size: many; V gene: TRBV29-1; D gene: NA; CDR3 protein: CSVEVVQETQYF; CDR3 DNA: TGCAGCGTTGAGGTGGTCCAAGAGACCCAGTACTTC
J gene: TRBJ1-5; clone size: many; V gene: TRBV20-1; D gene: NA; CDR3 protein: CSAQDGNNQPQHF; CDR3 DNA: TGCAGTGCGCAGGACGGAAACAATCAGCCCCAGCATTTT
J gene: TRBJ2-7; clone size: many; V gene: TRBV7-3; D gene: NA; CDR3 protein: CASSLTGGQGASFTSYEQYF; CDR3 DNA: TGTGCCAGCAGCTTAACGGGGGGGCAGGGGGCAAGTTTTACGTCCTACGAGCAGTACTTC
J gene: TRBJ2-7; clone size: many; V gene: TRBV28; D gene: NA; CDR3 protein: CASSYSRSYEQYF; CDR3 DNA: TGTGCCAGCAGTTACAGCCGCTCCTACGAGCAGTACTTC
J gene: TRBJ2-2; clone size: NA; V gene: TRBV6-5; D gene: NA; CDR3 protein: CASSYSALNTGELFF; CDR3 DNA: TGTGCCAGCAGTTACTCTGCGCTGAACACCGGGGAGCTGTTTTTT
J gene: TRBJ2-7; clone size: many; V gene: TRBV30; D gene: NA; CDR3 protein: CAWGRGLFYEQYF; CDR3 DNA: TGTGCCTGGGGACGGGGACTTTTTTACGAGCAGTACTTC
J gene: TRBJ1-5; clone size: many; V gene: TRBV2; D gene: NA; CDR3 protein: CASKWEGPQHF; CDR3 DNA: TGTGCCAGCAAGTGGGAGGGGCCCCAGCATTTT
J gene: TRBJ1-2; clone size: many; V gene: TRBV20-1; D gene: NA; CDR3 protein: CSARDSGGAYYGYTF; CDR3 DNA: TGCAGTGCTAGAGATTCGGGGGGCGCGTACTATGGCTACACCTTC
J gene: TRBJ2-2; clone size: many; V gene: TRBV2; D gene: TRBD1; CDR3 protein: CASKVRGQKNTGELFF; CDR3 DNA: TGTGCCAGCAAAGTACGGGGACAGAAGAACACCGGGGAGCTGTTTTTT
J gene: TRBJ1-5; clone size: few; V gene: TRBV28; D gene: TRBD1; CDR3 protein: CATGTVSNQPQHF; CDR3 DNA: TGTGCCACCGGGACAGTCAGCAATCAGCCCCAGCATTTT
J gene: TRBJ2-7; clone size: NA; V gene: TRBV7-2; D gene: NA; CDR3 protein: CASSFEQGSEQYF; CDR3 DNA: TGTGCCAGCAGCTTCGAACAGGGATCCGAGCAGTACTTC
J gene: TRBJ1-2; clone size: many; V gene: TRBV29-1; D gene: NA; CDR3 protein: CSVAGRGYGYTF; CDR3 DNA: TGCAGCGTCGCCGGCCGAGGGTATGGCTACACCTTC
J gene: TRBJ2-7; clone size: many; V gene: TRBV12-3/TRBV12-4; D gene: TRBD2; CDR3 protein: CASRPLGGRSGEQYF; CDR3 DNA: TGTGCCAGCCGTCCGCTCGGCGGGAGGTCGGGGGAGCAGTACTTC
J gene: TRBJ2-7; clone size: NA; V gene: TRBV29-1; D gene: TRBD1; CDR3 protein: CSVGDRGYEQYF; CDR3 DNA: TGCAGCGTTGGAGACAGGGGCTACGAGCAGTACTTC
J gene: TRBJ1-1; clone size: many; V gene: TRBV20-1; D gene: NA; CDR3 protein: CSARATGRLNTEAFF; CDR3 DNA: TGCAGTGCTCGGGCTACGGGCAGGTTGAACACTGAAGCTTTCTTT
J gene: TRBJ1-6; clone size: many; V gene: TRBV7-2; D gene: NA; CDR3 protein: CASSWRSESSPLHF; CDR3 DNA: TGTGCCAGCAGCTGGAGGAGTGAGAGTTCACCCCTCCACTTT
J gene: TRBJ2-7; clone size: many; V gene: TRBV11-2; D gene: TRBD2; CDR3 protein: CASSSRISAGVFYEQYF; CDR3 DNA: TGTGCCAGCAGCTCTAGAATATCGGCGGGAGTCTTCTACGAGCAGTACTTC
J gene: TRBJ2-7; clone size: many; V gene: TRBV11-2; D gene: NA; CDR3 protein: CASSLQPSYEQYF; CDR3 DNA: TGTGCCAGCAGCCTACAGCCTTCCTACGAGCAGTACTTC
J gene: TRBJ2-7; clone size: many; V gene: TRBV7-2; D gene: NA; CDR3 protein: CASSLTLGSYEQYF; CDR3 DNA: TGTGCCAGCAGCTTAACCCTAGGGTCCTACGAGCAGTACTTC
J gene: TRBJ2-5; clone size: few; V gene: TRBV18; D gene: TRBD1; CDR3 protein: CASSPIRDRGQETQYF; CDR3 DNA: TGTGCCAGCTCACCAATCCGGGACAGGGGACAAGAGACCCAGTACTTC
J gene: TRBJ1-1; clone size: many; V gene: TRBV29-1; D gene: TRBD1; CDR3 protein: CSSARGLLDTEAFF; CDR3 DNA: TGCAGCTCAGCCAGGGGGCTCCTGGACACTGAAGCTTTCTTT
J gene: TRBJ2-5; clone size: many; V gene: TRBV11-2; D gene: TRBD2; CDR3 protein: CASSFRRTSGIETQYF; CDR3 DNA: TGTGCCAGCAGCTTCAGGAGGACTAGCGGGATTGAGACCCAGTACTTC
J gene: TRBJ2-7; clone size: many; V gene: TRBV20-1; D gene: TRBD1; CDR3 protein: CSAGTGVYEQYF; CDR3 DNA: TGCAGTGCAGGGACAGGGGTCTACGAGCAGTACTTC
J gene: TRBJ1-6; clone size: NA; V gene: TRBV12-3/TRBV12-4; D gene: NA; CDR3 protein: CASSLGGNSPLHF; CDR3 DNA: TGTGCCAGCAGTTTAGGGGGGAATTCACCCCTCCACTTT
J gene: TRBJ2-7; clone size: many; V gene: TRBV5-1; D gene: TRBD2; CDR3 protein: CASRTSGSSYEQYF; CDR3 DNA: TGCGCCAGCAGAACTAGCGGGAGCTCCTACGAGCAGTACTTC